The following is a TCR beta chain sequence with its context. This CDR3 has 16 residues. Trimming removed 1 base from V and 1 base from J; junction bases left unmatched: 5. CDR1 and CDR2 (germline): LGHNT, FRNRAP. This entry is derived from a study of blood T cell repertoires in COVID-19. In the study overall: Researchers got acute and convalescent COVID-19 samples from the United States, Italy and Spain. From T cells, B-cell-depleted T cells, or PBMCs came the material, which was cDNA or gDNA.

The method was immunoSEQ multiplex PCR; TCRdb's version includes in-frame clones alone and lacks a portion of them. The data contain hundreds of thousands of clones, roughly 90% of them singletons. The specimen sequenced was peripheral blood. This receptor was identified in a man aged 55 to 70 who had recovered from COVID-19. This chain joins TRBV12-5 and TRBJ2-7; 9 bases are shared with TRBD1. CDR3 in amino acids: CASGLEGQGTSYEQYF. Here the CDR3 DNA reads TGTGCTAGTGGTTTGGAGGGACAGGGTACGTCCTACGAGCAGTACTTC.